Presented here are 14 T cell receptor beta chains from one specimen sequenced in a study of cytomegalovirus exposure and HLA in healthy donors. Primers included in the PCR were 60 Vbeta and 13 Jbeta primers. Sequencing used immunoSEQ multiplex PCR; TCRdb keeps in-frame clones, though not all of them. The repertoire table contains over 150,000 clones. Material: PBMCs. The receptors come from a boy aged 10-17 years in good health and CMV-seronegative.

V is TRBV7-2 and J is TRBJ1-4; TRBD1 is a possible D gene (5 bases). The CDR3 sequence is 15 residues long. V was trimmed by 5 bases and J by 0 bases, leaving 10 bases between them. Germline V lookup: CDR1 SGHTA, CDR2 FQGNSA. The CDR3 coding sequence is TGTGCCAGCAGCGTTGGGGGGGCAACTAATGAAAAACTGTTTTTT. This codes for CASSVGGATNEKLFF.

This sequence joins TRBV7-3 and TRBJ2-3; 10 bases fit TRBD1. The CDR3 runs to 16 residues. V was clipped by 3 bases and J by 1 base; unmatched bases: 4. CDR1 is SGHTA and CDR2 is FQGTGA in the germline V gene. CDR3 loop: CASSFFGTGGTDTQYF. CDR3 coding DNA: TGTGCCAGCAGCTTTTTCGGGACAGGGGGCACAGATACGCAGTATTTT.

The rearrangement links TRBV4-1 to TRBJ2-3, with 11 bases lining up with TRBD2. Germline CDR1 is MGHRA and CDR2 is YSYEKL. After removal of 1 base from V and 1 base from J, the junction contained 7 bases not matched to a gene. The CDR3 has 18 residues. CDR3 in DNA: TGCGCCAGCAGCCAAGGGCTAGCGGGGGGCCCGGGCACAGATACGCAGTATTTT. Translating gives CASSQGLAGGPGTDTQYF.

DNA for the CDR3: TGTGCCACCAGCAGAGGGGGGGGGTCCTCCTACGAGCAGTACTTC. Protein sequence: CATSRGGGSSYEQYF. The rearrangement uses TRBV15 and TRBJ2-7; 7 bases map to TRBD2. Germline V gene data show CDR1 as LNHNV and CDR2 as YYDKDF (reference sequence). The CDR3 loop spans 15 amino acids. Trimming at V came to 1 base and at J to 0 bases, leaving 3 bases not matched to a gene.

V is TRBV5-1 and J is TRBJ1-3; D is uncertain. Germline V gene lookup returns CDR1 SGHRS and CDR2 YFSETQ. The length of the CDR3 is 13 residues. V lost 4 bases, J lost 4 bases, and 9 bases lay in between. The CDR3 nucleotides are TGCGCCAGCAGCCTGGAACTGGGAAACACCATATATTTT. Protein sequence: CASSLELGNTIYF.

The genes are TRBV7-2 and TRBJ2-1; 8 bases are a match to TRBD2. This CDR3 spans 13 amino acids. With V trimmed by 6 bases and J by 6 bases, 4 bases remained unmatched. Germline lookup yields CDR1 SGHTA and CDR2 FQGNSA. The CDR3 region has the DNA TGTGCCAGCAGACGTGCGGGGGGCAATGAGCAGTTCTTC. Translation: CASRRAGGNEQFF.

The chain has TRBV4-2 and TRBJ1-2, with D uncertain. This CDR3 contains 15 residues. Trimming removed 0 bases at V and 7 bases at J, with 15 bases between. The V gene's germline CDR1 is LGHNA and CDR2 YNFKEQ. In nucleotides, the CDR3 is TGTGCCAGCAGCCAAGAGAGACGTCACCCTAGTGGCTACACCTTC. This translates into CASSQERRHPSGYTF.

V gene TRBV6-5 combines with J gene TRBJ1-2; 10 bases align to TRBD1. There are 14 residues in the CDR3. Trimming cost V 7 bases and J 4 bases; bases outside gene matches: 6. CDR1 MNHEY and CDR2 SVGAGI come from the germline V gene. DNA of the CDR3: TGTGCCAGCACACCGGGACAGGGGTTCTATGGCTACACCTTC. As protein: CASTPGQGFYGYTF.

V is TRBV4-3 and J is TRBJ2-1, with TRBD2 matching over 7 bases. CDR1 LGHNA and CDR2 YSLEER come from the germline V gene. The V and J ends lost 5 bases and 1 base, in that order; junction bases with no gene match: 5. This CDR3 is built from 15 residues. CDR3 residues: CASSGQRGSYNEQFF. The DNA of the CDR3 is TGCGCCAGCAGCGGCCAGCGGGGTTCCTACAATGAGCAGTTCTTC.

The chain has TRBV9 and TRBJ1-6; 7 nucleotides align to TRBD1. The CDR3 runs 14 residues. The V and J ends lost 2 bases and 7 bases, in that order; junction bases with no gene match: 3. CDR1 and CDR2 (germline): SGDLS, YYNGEE. The CDR3 nucleotides read TGTGCCAGCAGCGTTCAGGGGGAAAATTCACCCCTCCACTTT. Protein product: CASSVQGENSPLHF. Full variable domain (missing parts from reference TRBV9 and TRBJ1-6): DSGVTQTPKHLITATGQRVTLRCSPRSGDLSVYWYQQSLDQGLQFLIQYYNGEERAKGNILERFSAQQFPDLHSELNLSSLELGDSALYFCASSVQGENSPLHFGNGTRLTVT.

The chain recombines TRBV14 with TRBJ2-1; 11 nucleotides line up with TRBD1. The CDR3 has 14 amino acids. The germline V gene has CDR1 SGHDN and CDR2 FVKESK. V gave up 3 bases and J gave up 9 bases; unmatched junction bases: 4. DNA for the CDR3: TGTGCCAGCAGCCACTCCGGGACAGGGGGTGAGCAGTTCTTC. Protein product: CASSHSGTGGEQFF.

The rearrangement joins TRBV30 to TRBJ1-2, with 8 positions matching TRBD1. The CDR3 is 13 residues long. CDR1 and CDR2 from the germline V gene are GTSNPN and SVGIG (reference sequence). The J segment lost 4 bases and the V segment lost 3 bases, leaving 4 bases of the junction unmatched. The CDR3 protein is CAWSADRGYGYTF. CDR3 DNA sequence: TGTGCCTGGAGCGCCGACAGGGGCTATGGCTACACCTTC.

This chain connects TRBV27 to TRBJ1-4; 7 bases fit TRBD1. Trimming cost V 4 bases and J 8 bases; bases outside gene matches: 16. The CDR3 totals 17 residues. Germline CDR1 is MNHEY and CDR2 is SMNVEV (reference sequence). The CDR3 loop is CASSSRGQTGRYEKLFF. The CDR3 DNA reads TGTGCCAGCAGTTCCCGCGGGCAGACAGGGCGATACGAAAAACTGTTTTTT.

V usage is TRBV7-2 and J usage is TRBJ2-1; TRBD2 might be the D (7 bases). V was trimmed by 2 bases and J by 10 bases, leaving 21 bases between them. The CDR3 is made up of 16 amino acids. Germline assignment: CDR1 SGHTA and CDR2 FQGNSA. Here the CDR3 reads CASSLSGGAPGGEQFF. In nucleotides, the CDR3 is TGTGCCAGCAGCTTAAGTGGGGGGGCCCCGGGCGGCGAGCAGTTCTTC.